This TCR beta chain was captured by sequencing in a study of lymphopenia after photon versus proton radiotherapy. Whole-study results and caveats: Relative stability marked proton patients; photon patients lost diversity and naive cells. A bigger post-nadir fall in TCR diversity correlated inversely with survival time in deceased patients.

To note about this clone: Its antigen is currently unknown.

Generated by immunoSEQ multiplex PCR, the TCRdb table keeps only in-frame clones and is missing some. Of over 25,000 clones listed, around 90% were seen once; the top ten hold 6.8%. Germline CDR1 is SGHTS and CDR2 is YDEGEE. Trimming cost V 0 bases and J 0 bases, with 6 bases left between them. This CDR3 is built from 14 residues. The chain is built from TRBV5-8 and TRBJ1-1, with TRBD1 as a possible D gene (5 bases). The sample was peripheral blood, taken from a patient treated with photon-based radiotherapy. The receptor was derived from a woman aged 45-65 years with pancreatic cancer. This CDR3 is CASSLGGMNTEAFF. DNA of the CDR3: TGTGCCAGCAGCTTGGGGGGCATGAACACTGAAGCTTTCTTT.